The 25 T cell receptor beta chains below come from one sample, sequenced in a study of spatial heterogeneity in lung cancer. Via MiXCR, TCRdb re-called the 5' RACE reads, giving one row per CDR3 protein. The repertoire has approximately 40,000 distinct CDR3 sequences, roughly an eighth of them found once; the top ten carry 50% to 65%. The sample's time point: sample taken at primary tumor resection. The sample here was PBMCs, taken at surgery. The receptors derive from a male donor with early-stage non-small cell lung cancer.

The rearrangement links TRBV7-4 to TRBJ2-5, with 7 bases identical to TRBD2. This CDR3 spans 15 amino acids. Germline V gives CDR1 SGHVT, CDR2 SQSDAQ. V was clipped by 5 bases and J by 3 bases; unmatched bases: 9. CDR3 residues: CASSIILAPEETQYF. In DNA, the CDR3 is TGTGCCAGCAGCATCATACTAGCGCCTGAAGAGACCCAGTACTTC.

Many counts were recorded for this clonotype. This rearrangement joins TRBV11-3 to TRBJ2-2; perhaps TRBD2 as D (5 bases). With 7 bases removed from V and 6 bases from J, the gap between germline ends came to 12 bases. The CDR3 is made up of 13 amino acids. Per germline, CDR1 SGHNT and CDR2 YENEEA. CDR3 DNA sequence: TGTGCCAGCACACCGGGGTATTCCGGGGAGCTGTTTTTT. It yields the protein CASTPGYSGELFF.

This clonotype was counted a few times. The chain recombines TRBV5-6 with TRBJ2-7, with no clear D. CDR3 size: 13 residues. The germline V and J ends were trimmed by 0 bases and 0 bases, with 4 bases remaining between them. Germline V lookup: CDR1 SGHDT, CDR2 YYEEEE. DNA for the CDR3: TGTGCCAGCAGCTTGGTGGACTCCTACGAGCAGTACTTC. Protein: CASSLVDSYEQYF.

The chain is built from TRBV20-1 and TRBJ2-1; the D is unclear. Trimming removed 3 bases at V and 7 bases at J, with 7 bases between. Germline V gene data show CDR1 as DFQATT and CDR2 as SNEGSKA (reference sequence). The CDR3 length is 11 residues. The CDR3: CSASQVNEQFF. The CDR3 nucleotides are TGCAGTGCTAGCCAAGTGAATGAGCAGTTCTTC.

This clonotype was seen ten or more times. The CDR3 loop is CASSQSTETTLLSGANVLTF. CDR3 in DNA: TGCGCCAGCAGTCAATCCACGGAAACCACCCTTCTCTCTGGGGCCAACGTCCTGACTTTC. The chain is built from TRBV23-1 and TRBJ2-6; the D is unclear. Being an ORF, TRBV23-1 has a function that is uncertain. This CDR3 contains 20 residues. Trimming removed 0 bases at V and 0 bases at J, with 18 bases between.

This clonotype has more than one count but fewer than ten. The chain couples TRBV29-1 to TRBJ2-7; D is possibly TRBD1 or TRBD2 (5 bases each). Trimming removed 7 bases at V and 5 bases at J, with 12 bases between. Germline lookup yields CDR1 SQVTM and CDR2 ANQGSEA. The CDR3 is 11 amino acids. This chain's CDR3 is CSAAKGHEQYF. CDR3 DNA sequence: TGCAGCGCCGCGAAGGGACACGAGCAGTACTTC.

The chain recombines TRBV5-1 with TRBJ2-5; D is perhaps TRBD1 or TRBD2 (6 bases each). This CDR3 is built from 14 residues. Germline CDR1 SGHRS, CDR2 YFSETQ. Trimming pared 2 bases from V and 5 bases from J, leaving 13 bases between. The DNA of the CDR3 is TGCGCCAGCAGCTTCCCAGGGGCGGGGGAGACCCAGTACTTC. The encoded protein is CASSFPGAGETQYF.

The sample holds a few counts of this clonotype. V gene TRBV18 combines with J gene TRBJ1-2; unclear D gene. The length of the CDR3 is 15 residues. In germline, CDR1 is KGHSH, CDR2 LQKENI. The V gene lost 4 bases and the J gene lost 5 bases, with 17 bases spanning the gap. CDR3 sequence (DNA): TGTGCCAGCTCACGGTCCCGGGAAGACGCTTATGGCTACACCTTC. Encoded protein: CASSRSREDAYGYTF.

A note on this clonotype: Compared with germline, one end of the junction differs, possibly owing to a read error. The CDR3 region is CASSLSGTGPAF. The CDR3 DNA sequence: TGTGCCAGCAGCTTGTCCGGGACAGGGCCTGCCTTC. The V and J genes are TRBV5-6 and TRBJ2-1; 9 nucleotides match TRBD1. CDR3 length equals 12 residues. Germline V gene sequence: CDR1 SGHDT, CDR2 YYEEEE.

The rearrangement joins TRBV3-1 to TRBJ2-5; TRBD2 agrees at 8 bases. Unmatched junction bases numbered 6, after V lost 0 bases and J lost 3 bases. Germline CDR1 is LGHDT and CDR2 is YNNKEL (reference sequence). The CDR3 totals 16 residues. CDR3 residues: CASSQDRGGMEETQYF. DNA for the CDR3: TGTGCCAGCAGCCAAGATCGGGGGGGGATGGAAGAGACCCAGTACTTC.

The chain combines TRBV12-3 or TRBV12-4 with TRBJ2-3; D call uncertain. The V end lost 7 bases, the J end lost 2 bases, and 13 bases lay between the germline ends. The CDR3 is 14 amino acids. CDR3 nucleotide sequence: TGTGCCAGCACCGCCCTGGTTGTCACAGATACGCAGTATTTT. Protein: CASTALVVTDTQYF.

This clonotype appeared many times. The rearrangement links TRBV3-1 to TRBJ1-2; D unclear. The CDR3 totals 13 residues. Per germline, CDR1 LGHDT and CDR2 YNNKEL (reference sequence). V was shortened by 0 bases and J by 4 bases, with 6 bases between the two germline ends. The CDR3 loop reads CASSQDPGYGYTF. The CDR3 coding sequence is TGTGCCAGCAGCCAAGATCCGGGCTATGGCTACACCTTC.

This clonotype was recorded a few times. The CDR3 reads CASSTHGGTVSTDTQYF. The CDR3 DNA reads as TGTGCCAGCAGCACCCATGGCGGGACAGTGAGCACAGATACGCAGTATTTT. This sequence joins TRBV12-3 or TRBV12-4 and TRBJ2-3; maybe TRBD1 (7 bases). Trimming removed 6 bases at V and 0 bases at J, with 19 bases between. CDR3 length equals 17 residues.

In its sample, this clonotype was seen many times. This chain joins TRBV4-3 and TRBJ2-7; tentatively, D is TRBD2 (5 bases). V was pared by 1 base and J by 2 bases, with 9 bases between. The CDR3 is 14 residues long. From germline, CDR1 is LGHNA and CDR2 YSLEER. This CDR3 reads CASSQAGLPYEQYF. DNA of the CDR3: TGCGCCAGCAGCCAAGCCGGACTGCCCTACGAGCAGTACTTC.

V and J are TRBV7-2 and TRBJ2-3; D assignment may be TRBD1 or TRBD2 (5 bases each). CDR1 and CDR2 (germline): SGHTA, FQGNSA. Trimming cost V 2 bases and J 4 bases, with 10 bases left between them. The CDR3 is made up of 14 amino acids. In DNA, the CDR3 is TGTGCCAGCAGCTTACCGGGACCGGCAGATACGCAGTATTTT. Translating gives CASSLPGPADTQYF.

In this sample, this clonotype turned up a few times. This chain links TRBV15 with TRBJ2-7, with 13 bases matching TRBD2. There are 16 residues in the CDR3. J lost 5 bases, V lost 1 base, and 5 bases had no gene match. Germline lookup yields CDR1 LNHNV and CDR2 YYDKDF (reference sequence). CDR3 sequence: CATSRVIGLAGDEQYF. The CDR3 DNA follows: TGTGCCACCAGCAGAGTAATCGGACTAGCGGGAGACGAGCAGTACTTC. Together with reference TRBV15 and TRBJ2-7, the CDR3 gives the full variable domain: DAMVIQNPRYQVTQFGKPVTLSCSQTLNHNVMYWYQQKSSQAPKLLFHYYDKDFNNEADTPDNFQSRRPNTSFCFLDIRSPGLGDTAMYLCATSRVIGLAGDEQYFGPGTRLTVT.

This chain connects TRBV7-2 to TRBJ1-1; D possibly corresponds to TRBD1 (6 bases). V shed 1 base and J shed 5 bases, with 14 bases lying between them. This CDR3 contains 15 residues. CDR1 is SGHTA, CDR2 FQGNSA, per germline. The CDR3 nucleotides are TGTGCCAGCAGCTTAGGACCCGGGAGGGGGACTGAAGCTTTCTTT. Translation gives CASSLGPGRGTEAFF. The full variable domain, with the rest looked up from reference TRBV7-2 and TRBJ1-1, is GAGVSQSPSNKVTEKGKDVELRCDPISGHTALYWYRQSLGQGLEFLIYFQGNSAPDKSGLPSDRFSAERTGGSVSTLTIQRTQQEDSAVYLCASSLGPGRGTEAFFGQGTRLTVV.

The CDR3: CASRRQENEKLFF. CDR3 bases: TGTGCCAGCAGACGACAGGAGAATGAAAAACTGTTTTTT. The chain links TRBV28 to TRBJ1-4; D is perhaps TRBD1 (6 bases). The V gene's germline CDR1 is MDHEN and CDR2 SYDVKM. The CDR3 length is 13 residues. The germline V and J ends were trimmed by 6 bases and 5 bases, with 10 bases remaining between them.

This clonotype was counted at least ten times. This chain's CDR3 is CASSHPGGVEYF. CDR3 DNA: TGCGCCAGCAGCCACCCCGGTGGGGTTGAGTATTTT. The V call is TRBV4-1, the J call TRBJ2-3; D remains unclear. Germline V gene lookup returns CDR1 MGHRA and CDR2 YSYEKL. The CDR3 spans 12 residues. V was pared by 3 bases and J by 13 bases, with 14 bases between.

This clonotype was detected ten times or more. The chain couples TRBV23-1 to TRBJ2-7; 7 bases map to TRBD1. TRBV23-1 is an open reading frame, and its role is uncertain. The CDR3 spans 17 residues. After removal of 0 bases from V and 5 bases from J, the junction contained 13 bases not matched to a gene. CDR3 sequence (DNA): TGCGCCAGCAGTCAATCGACCGGACAGGACCTTTCCGACGAGCAGTACTTC. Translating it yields CASSQSTGQDLSDEQYF.

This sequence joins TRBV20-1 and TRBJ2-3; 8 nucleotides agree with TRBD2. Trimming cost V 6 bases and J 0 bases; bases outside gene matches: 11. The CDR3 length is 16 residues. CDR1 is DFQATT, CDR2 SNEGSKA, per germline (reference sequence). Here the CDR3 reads CSAEIPGGASTDTQYF. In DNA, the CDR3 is TGCAGTGCAGAAATTCCGGGGGGGGCGAGCACAGATACGCAGTATTTT.

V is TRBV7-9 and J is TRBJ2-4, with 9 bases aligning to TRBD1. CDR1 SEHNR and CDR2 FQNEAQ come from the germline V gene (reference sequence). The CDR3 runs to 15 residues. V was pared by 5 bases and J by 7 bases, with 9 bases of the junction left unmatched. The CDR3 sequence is CASSPPGQGKNIQYF. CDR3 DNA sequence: TGTGCCAGCAGCCCGCCGGGACAGGGAAAGAACATTCAGTACTTC.

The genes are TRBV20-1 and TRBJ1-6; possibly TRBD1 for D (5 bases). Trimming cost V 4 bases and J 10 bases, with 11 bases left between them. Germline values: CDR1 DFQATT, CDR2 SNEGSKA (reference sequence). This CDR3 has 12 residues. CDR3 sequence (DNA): TGCAGTGCTAACAGGATAGGGTCACCCCTCCACTTT. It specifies CSANRIGSPLHF.

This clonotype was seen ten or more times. CDR3 DNA sequence: TGCAGCGTAGCCCCGACAGGGATCAACAATGAGCAGTTCTTC. Translation: CSVAPTGINNEQFF. This chain links TRBV29-1 with TRBJ2-1; 7 bases fit TRBD1. Per germline, CDR1 SQVTM and CDR2 ANQGSEA. There are 14 residues in the CDR3. The ends lost 6 bases at V and 5 bases at J; junction bases unmatched: 10.

The CDR3 sequence: CASSVRGQETQYF. CDR3 coding DNA: TGTGCCAGCAGCGTAAGGGGACAAGAGACCCAGTACTTC. The chain uses TRBV9 and TRBJ2-5; weak D call: TRBD1 (5 bases). The CDR3 is 13 amino acids. Germline CDR1 is SGDLS and CDR2 is YYNGEE. Trimming stripped 1 base from V and 2 bases from J, with 6 bases between. Combining the CDR3 with reference TRBV9 and TRBJ2-5 gives the whole variable domain DSGVTQTPKHLITATGQRVTLRCSPRSGDLSVYWYQQSLDQGLQFLIQYYNGEERAKGNILERFSAQQFPDLHSELNLSSLELGDSALYFCASSVRGQETQYFGPGTRLLVL.